This passage covers 4 T cell receptor beta chains from one sample sequenced in a study of shared clonotypes between healthy human individuals. The data were produced by immunoSEQ multiplex PCR, yet TCRdb's version contains in-frame clones alone and is incomplete. Of millions of clones in the sample, 90% to 95% are singletons; the top ten hold approximately 0.13%. The specimen sequenced was naive CD4+ T cells sorted from blood. Sample subset: CD45RA+ positively selected. The receptor source for this set is a man between 18 and 29 years old in good health.

V is TRBV18 and J is TRBJ2-7, with D hard to call. V shed 3 bases and J shed 0 bases, with 3 bases lying between them. The germline V gene has CDR1 KGHSH and CDR2 LQKENI. The CDR3 runs to 12 residues. This CDR3 reads CASSPFSYEQYF. Here the CDR3 DNA reads TGTGCCAGCTCACCTTTCTCCTACGAGCAGTACTTC.

J is TRBJ1-1 and V is TRBV6-5; D ambiguous. Trimming shortened V by 11 bases and J by 1 base, and 14 bases separated the two germline ends. Looked up from germline, CDR1 is MNHEY and CDR2 is SVGAGI. The CDR3 is 13 amino acids. The CDR3 loop reads CAVLGRGNTEAFF. In DNA form, the CDR3 reads TGTGCCGTTCTAGGCCGCGGGAACACTGAAGCTTTCTTT.

This clone was seen a single time. The chain couples TRBV30 to TRBJ2-1; possibly TRBD1 or TRBD2 for D (5 bases each). Trimming cost V 8 bases and J 1 base, with 15 bases left between them. Germline V gene data show CDR1 as GTSNPN and CDR2 as SVGIG (reference sequence). This CDR3 contains 14 residues. The CDR3 sequence: CAATGTASYNEQFF. DNA of the CDR3: TGTGCCGCTACCGGGACCGCTTCCTACAATGAGCAGTTCTTC. The full variable domain, with the rest looked up from reference TRBV30 and TRBJ2-1, is SQTIHQWPATLVQPVGSPLSLECTVEGTSNPNLYWYRQAAGRGLQLLFYSVGIGQISSEVPQNLSASRPQDRQFILSSKKLLLSDSGFYLCAATGTASYNEQFFGPGTRLTVL.

The chain has TRBV19 and TRBJ2-5, with D maybe TRBD2 (5 bases). CDR1 is LNHDA, CDR2 SQIVND, per germline (reference sequence). Trimming took 5 bases from V and 5 from J, leaving 18 bases between them. This CDR3 contains 15 residues. The CDR3 region is CASSPGTRDVETQYF. As DNA, the CDR3 is TGTGCCAGTAGTCCGGGAACTCGCGACGTGGAGACCCAGTACTTC.